The entry that follows covers one T cell receptor beta chain sequence. The sample comes from a study of blood T cell repertoires in COVID-19. Study summary: T cells, B-cell-depleted T cells, or PBMCs provided the cDNA or gDNA that served as material.

Data came from immunoSEQ multiplex PCR; TCRdb stores just in-frame clones and leaves some out. The sample records approximately 310,000 clones, roughly 87% being singletons. The sequenced sample consisted of peripheral blood. The TCR sequence derives from a man aged 45 to 65 with active or convalescent COVID-19.

CDR3 sequence (DNA): TGTGCCAGCAGTTTCAGGGAATACAGGGGGCTAGGCGAGCAGTACTTC. It codes for CASSFREYRGLGEQYF. The chain is built from TRBV28 and TRBJ2-7; 9 bases line up with TRBD1. V was clipped by 3 bases and J by 6 bases; unmatched bases: 12. This CDR3 region has 16 residues. Germline V lookup: CDR1 MDHEN, CDR2 SYDVKM.